Only one count was recorded for the clone carrying this TCR beta chain. The antigen is unknown. A universal primer site was added by template switching, and unique molecular identifiers were carried by the cDNA. TCRdb ran MiXCR on the 5' RACE reads and lists one entry per CDR3 protein. The repertoire holds about 520,000 distinct CDR3 sequences, with 22% as singletons. After removal of 0 bases from V and 6 bases from J, the junction contained 9 bases not matched to a gene. The germline V gene encodes CDR1 MNHEY and CDR2 SVGAGI. The length of the CDR3 is 17 residues. This entry is derived from a study of identical twins. Study-wide results and limits: Out-of-frame alpha sequences shared between twins exhibited an excess of low generation probability.

This sample was also put to use in a study of T cells expressing NK-cell markers. That study adds: The study left the HCMV specificity of expanded NKG2C+ T cell clones unresolved.

The specimen sequenced was CD4+ T cells sorted from blood. The TCR sequence derives from a young woman in good health. This chain links TRBV6-5 with TRBJ2-7; TRBD2 matches at 12 bases. CDR3 region: CASSYSGLAGGPFEQYF. CDR3 DNA: TGTGCCAGCAGTTACTCGGGGCTAGCGGGGGGGCCATTCGAGCAGTACTTC.